This T cell receptor beta chain was identified during a study of cytomegalovirus exposure and HLA in healthy donors. Study results and caveats: A few CMV-associated chains were confirmed in vitro to be specific for CMV antigens. A later analysis linked a missense DCLRE1C variant to TCR beta V- and J-gene trimming.

The CDR3 sequence is 14 residues long. From germline, CDR1 is LNHDA and CDR2 SQIVND (reference sequence). Trimming removed 4 bases at V and 2 bases at J, with 12 bases between. In regard to this clone: Its antigen is not identified.

Researchers ran the PCR with 60 Vbeta and 13 Jbeta primers. The method was immunoSEQ multiplex PCR; TCRdb's version includes in-frame clones alone and lacks a portion of them. The sample yields 150,000 to 200,000 clones, about four fifths seen once. The donors gave bone marrow, and they were healthy. The V and J genes are TRBV19 and TRBJ2-7, with a tentative D call TRBD1 (6 bases). Sequenced: PBMCs. This sequence originates from a man between 18 and 29 years old in good health and CMV-seronegative. The CDR3 here is CASSKGVEAYEQYF. CDR3 coding DNA: TGTGCCAGTAGTAAGGGGGTAGAAGCCTACGAGCAGTACTTC.